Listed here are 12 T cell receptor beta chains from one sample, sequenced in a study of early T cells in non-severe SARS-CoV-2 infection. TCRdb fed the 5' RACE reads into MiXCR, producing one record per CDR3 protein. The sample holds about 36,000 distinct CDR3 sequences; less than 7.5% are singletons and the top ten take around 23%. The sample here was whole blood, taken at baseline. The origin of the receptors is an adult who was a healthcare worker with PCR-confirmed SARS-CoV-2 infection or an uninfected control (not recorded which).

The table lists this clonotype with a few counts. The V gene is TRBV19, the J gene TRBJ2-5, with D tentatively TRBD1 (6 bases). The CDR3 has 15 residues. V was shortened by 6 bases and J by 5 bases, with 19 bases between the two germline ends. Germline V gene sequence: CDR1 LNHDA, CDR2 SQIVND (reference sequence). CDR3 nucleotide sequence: TGTGCCAGTAGCTGGACAGCCCAACGGAGGGAGACCCAGTACTTC. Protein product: CASSWTAQRRETQYF.

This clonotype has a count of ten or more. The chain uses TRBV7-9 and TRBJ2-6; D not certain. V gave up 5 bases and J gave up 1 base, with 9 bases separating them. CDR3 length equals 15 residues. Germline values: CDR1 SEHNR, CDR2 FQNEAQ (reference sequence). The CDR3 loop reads CASSPRVSGANVLTF. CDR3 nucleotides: TGTGCCAGCAGCCCCCGAGTATCTGGGGCCAACGTCCTGACTTTC.

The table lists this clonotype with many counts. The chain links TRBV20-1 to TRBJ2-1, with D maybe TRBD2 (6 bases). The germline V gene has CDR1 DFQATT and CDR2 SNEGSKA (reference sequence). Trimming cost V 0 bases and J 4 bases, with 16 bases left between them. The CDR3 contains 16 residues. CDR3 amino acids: CSARDYSSGMYNEQFF. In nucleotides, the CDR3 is TGCAGTGCTAGAGATTATAGTAGCGGAATGTACAATGAGCAGTTCTTC.

CDR3 sequence (DNA): TGTGCCAGCAGCCAAGATCCAGGGAACCCTTTCTATGGCTACACCTTC. This sequence encodes CASSQDPGNPFYGYTF. The chain uses TRBV3-1 and TRBJ1-2; TRBD1 is a possible D gene (5 bases). This CDR3 is 16 amino acids long. Germline assignment: CDR1 LGHDT and CDR2 YNNKEL (reference sequence). The ends were cut back, 0 bases at V and 4 bases at J, with 15 bases in the middle.

CDR3 loop: CASSLGAGGGSSYEQYF. Here the CDR3 DNA reads TGTGCCAGCAGCTTAGGTGCCGGTGGCGGCAGCTCCTACGAGCAGTACTTC. V and J are TRBV7-2 and TRBJ2-7, with D unclear. CDR3 length equals 17 residues. Germline CDR1 SGHTA, CDR2 FQGNSA. The ends were cut back, 1 base at V and 0 bases at J, with 16 bases in the middle.

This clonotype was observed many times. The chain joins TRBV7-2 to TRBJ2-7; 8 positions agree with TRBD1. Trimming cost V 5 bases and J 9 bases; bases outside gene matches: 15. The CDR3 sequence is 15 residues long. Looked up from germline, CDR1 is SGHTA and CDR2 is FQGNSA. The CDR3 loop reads CASSLPGQGIGWQYF. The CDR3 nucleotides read TGTGCCAGCAGCCTCCCAGGACAGGGAATAGGATGGCAGTACTTC.

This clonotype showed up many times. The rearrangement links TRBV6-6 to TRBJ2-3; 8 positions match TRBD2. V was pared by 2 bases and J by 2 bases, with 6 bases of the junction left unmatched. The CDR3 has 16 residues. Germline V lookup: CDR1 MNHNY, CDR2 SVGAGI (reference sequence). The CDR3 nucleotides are TGTGCCAGCAGTTACAACCCTAGCGGGTACACAGATACGCAGTATTTT. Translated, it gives CASSYNPSGYTDTQYF.

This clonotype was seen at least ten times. The CDR3 here is CASSFSGRLNTEAFF. The DNA of the CDR3 is TGTGCCAGCAGTTTTAGTGGGCGCCTGAACACTGAAGCTTTCTTT. V and J are TRBV12-3 or TRBV12-4 and TRBJ1-1; no firm D call. V lost 3 bases and J 0 bases, leaving 11 bases between the germline ends. The CDR3 loop spans 15 amino acids.

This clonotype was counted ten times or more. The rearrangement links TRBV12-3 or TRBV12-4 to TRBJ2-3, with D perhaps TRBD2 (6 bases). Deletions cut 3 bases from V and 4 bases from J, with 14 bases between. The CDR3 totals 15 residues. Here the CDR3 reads CASSFRQGGADTQYF. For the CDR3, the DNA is TGTGCCAGCAGTTTCCGGCAGGGAGGTGCAGATACGCAGTATTTT.

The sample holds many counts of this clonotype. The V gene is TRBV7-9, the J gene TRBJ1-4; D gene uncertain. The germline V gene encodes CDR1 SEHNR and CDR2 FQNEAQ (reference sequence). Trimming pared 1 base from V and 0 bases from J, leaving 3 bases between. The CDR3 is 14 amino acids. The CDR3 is CASSLGTTNEKLFF. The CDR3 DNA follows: TGTGCCAGCAGCTTAGGAACAACTAATGAAAAACTGTTTTTT.

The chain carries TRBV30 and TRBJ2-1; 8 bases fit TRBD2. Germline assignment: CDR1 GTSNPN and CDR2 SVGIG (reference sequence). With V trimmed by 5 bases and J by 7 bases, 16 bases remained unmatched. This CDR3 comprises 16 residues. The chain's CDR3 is CAWLQSRLAGGNEQFF. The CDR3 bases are TGTGCCTGGCTCCAAAGTAGGCTAGCGGGCGGGAATGAGCAGTTCTTC.

Here the CDR3 reads CATSDPQSLGPDSQYF. The CDR3 coding sequence is TGTGCCACCAGTGACCCGCAGAGTCTCGGGCCCGATTCGCAGTATTTT. J is TRBJ2-3 and V is TRBV24-1; D uncertain. The germline V gene encodes CDR1 KGHDR and CDR2 SFDVKD. V lost 4 bases and J 10 bases, leaving 23 bases between the germline ends. CDR3 size: 16 residues.